This T cell receptor (beta chain) was recorded in a study of T cells in Graves' hyperthyroidism and ophthalmopathy. Authors of the study amplified TCR beta CDR3 regions from RNA transcripts. RT-PCR in the first round (using the HTBI primer set) targeted the TCR CDR3. A single record per CDR3 protein comes from TCRdb applying MiXCR to the multiplex PCR reads. Of around 430,000 distinct CDR3 sequences detected, about 16% appear once; the ten largest clones hold roughly 33%. Worth noting for this clonotype: Its specificity is not known. This sequence may be a read error, since a much larger clone differs from it by one base.

Whole-study findings and limits: Ophthalmopathy could be told apart from stable hyperthyroidism with a 13 V-J model. Among thyroid clonotypes expanded above 0.001, most also appeared in blood. Progression to ophthalmopathy was predicted a median of 6.5 months early.

The specimen was blood. The TCR originated in a woman aged 25-40 years with Graves' hyperthyroidism.

Here the CDR3 reads CSANFRIGYGYTF. The CDR3 bases are TGCAGTGCTAACTTCAGGATTGGGTATGGCTACACCTTC. The rearrangement joins TRBV20-1 to TRBJ1-2, with D hard to call. The CDR3 has 13 residues. V lost 4 bases and J lost 5, with 14 bases in between. CDR1 is DFQATT and CDR2 is SNEGSKA in the germline V gene (reference sequence).